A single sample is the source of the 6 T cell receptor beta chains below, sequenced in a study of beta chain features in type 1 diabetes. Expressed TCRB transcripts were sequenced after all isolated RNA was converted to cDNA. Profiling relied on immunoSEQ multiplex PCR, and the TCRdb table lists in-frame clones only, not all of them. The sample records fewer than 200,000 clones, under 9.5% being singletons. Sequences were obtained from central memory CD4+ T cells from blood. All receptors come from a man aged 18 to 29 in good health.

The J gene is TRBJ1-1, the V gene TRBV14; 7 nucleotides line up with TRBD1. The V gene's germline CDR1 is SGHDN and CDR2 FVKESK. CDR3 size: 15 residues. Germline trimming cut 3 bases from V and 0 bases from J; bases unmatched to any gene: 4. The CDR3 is CASSHRTGVNTEAFF. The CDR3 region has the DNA TGTGCCAGCAGCCATAGAACAGGGGTGAACACTGAAGCTTTCTTT.

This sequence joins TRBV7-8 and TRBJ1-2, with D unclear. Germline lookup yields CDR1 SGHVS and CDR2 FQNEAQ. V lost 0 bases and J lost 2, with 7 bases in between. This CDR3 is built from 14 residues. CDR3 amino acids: CASSLAEQNYGYTF. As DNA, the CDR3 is TGTGCCAGCAGCTTAGCGGAACAGAACTATGGCTACACCTTC. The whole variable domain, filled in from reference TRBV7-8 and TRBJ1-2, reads GAGVSQSPRYKVAKRGQDVALRCDPISGHVSLFWYQQALGQGPEFLTYFQNEAQLDKSGLPSDRFFAERPEGSVSTLKIQRTQQEDSAVYLCASSLAEQNYGYTFGSGTRLTVV.

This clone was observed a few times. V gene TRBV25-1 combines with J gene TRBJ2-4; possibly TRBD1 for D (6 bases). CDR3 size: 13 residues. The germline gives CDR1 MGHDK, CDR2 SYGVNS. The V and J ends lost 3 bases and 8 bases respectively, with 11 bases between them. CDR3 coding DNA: TGTGCCAGCAGTGAGGACAGTAGCGACATTCAGTACTTC. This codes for CASSEDSSDIQYF.

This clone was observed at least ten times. The CDR3 DNA follows: TGTGCCTGGAGTGTACCCTACCCGGGAGGGGACAATGAGCAGTTCTTC. Amino acid sequence: CAWSVPYPGGDNEQFF. The chain carries TRBV30 and TRBJ2-1, with TRBD2 matching 8 bases. This CDR3 is built from 16 residues. Germline V CDR1 and CDR2: GTSNPN, SVGIG (reference sequence). V dropped 0 bases and J dropped 5; count of bases not matched to a gene: 9. Filled out from reference TRBV30 and TRBJ2-1, the complete variable domain reads SQTIHQWPATLVQPVGSPLSLECTVEGTSNPNLYWYRQAAGRGLQLLFYSVGIGQISSEVPQNLSASRPQDRQFILSSKKLLLSDSGFYLCAWSVPYPGGDNEQFFGPGTRLTVL.

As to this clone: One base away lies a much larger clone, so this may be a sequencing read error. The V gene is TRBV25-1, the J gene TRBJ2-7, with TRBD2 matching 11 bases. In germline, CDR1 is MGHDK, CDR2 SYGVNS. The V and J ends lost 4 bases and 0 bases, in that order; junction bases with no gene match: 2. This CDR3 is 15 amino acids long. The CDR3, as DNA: TGTGCCAGCAGTGTAACTAGCGGGAGCTCCTACGAGCAGTACTTC. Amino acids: CASSVTSGSSYEQYF.

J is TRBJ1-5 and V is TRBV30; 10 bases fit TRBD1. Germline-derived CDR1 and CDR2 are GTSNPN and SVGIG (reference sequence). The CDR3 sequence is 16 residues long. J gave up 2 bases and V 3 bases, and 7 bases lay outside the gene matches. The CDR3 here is CAWRMTGGGGNQPQHF. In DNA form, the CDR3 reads TGTGCCTGGAGGATGACAGGGGGCGGGGGCAATCAGCCCCAGCATTTT.